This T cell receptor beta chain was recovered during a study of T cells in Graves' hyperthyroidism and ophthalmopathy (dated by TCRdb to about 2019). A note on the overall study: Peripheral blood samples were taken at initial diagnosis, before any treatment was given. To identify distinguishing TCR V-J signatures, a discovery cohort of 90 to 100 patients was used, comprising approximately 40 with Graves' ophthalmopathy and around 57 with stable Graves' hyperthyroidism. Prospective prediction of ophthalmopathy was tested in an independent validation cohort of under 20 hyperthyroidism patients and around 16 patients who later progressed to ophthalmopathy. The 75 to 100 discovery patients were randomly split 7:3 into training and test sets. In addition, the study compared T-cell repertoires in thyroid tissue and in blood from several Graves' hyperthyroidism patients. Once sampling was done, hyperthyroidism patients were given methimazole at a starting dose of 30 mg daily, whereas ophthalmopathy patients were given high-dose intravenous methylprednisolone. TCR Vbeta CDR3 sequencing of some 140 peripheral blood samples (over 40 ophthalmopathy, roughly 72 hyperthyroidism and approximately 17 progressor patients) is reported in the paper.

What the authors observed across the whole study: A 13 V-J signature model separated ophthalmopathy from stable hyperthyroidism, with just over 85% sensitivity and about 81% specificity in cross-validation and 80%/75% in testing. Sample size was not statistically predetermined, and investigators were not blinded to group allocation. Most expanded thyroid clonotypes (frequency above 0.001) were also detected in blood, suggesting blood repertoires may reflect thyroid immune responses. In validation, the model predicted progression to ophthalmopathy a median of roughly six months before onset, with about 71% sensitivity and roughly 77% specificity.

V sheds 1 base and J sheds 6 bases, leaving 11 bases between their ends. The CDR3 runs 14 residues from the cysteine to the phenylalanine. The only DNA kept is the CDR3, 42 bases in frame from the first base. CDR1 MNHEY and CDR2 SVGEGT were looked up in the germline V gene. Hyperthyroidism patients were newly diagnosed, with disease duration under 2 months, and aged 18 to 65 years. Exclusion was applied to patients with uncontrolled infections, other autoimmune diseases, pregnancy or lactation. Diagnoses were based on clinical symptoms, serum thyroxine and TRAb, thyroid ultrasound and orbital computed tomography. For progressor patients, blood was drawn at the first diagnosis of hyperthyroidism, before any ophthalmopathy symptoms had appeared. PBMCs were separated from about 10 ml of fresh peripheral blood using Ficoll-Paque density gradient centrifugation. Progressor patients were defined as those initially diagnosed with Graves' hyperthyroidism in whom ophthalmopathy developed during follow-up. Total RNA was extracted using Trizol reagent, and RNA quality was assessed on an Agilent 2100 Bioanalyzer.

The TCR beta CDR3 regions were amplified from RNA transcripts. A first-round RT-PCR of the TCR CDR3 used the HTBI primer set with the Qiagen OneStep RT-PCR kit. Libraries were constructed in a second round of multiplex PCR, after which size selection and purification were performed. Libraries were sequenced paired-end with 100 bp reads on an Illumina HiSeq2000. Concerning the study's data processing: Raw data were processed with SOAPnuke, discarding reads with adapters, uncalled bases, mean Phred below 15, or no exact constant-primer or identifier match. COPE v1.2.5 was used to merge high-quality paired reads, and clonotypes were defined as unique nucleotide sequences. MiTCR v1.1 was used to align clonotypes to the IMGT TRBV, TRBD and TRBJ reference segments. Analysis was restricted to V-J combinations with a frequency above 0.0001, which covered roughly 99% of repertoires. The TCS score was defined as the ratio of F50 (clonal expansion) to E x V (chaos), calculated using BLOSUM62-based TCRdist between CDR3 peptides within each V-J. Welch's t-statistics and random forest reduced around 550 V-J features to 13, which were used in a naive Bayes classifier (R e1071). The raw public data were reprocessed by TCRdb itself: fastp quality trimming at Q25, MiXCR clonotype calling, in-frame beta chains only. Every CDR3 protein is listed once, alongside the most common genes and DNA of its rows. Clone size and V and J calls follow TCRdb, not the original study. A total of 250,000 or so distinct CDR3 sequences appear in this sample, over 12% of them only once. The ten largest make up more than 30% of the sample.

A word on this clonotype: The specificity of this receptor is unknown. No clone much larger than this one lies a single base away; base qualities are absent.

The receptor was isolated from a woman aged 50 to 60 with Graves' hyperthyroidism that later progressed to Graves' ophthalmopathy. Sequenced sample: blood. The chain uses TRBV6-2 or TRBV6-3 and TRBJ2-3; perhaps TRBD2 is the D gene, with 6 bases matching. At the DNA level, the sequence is TGTGCCAGCAGTTACTTGGGGGGAAGGGATACGCAGTATTTT. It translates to CASSYLGGRDTQYF.